The 8 T cell receptor beta chains presented below share a single source sample, sequenced in a study of blood T cells in healthy people across ages. It was with a sample-barcoded 5' primer and a J-beta primer mix that a second PCR of about 6 to 12 cycles was run. Each CDR3 protein is one row after TCRdb ran MiXCR on the 5' RACE reads. The repertoire holds 800,000 to 1,000,000 distinct CDR3 sequences, with around 49% as singletons. Sequencing used blood. The receptor set was obtained from a young man in good health.

The chain's CDR3 is CASSRRGWNEQFF. The DNA of the CDR3 is TGTGCCAGCAGTAGGAGGGGGTGGAATGAGCAGTTCTTC. This chain joins TRBV28 and TRBJ2-1, with D perhaps being TRBD1 or TRBD2 (6 bases each). The V end was cut by 5 bases, the J end by 7 bases, with 12 bases between. The CDR3 extends over 13 amino acids. Germline V lookup: CDR1 MDHEN, CDR2 SYDVKM.

This clonotype has just a few counts. The chain combines TRBV6-6 with TRBJ2-7; D remains unclear. Germline CDR1 reads MNHNY; CDR2 reads SVGAGI (reference sequence). V was clipped by 8 bases and J by 3 bases, with 17 bases between them. CDR3 length: 14 residues. The CDR3 is CASLEWPHSYEQYF. In DNA, the CDR3 is TGTGCCAGCTTAGAGTGGCCCCACAGCTACGAGCAGTACTTC.

The CDR3 DNA follows: TGTGCCAGCATTCACCGACACCGAAACACCGGGGAGCTGTTTTTT. The encoded protein is CASIHRHRNTGELFF. The chain recombines TRBV2 with TRBJ2-2, with D unresolved. Germline CDR1 is SNHLY and CDR2 is FYNNEI. Trimming cost V 7 bases and J 2 bases, with 14 bases left between them. The CDR3 has 15 amino acids.

V is TRBV3-1 and J is TRBJ1-6; unclear D gene. Trimming removed 4 bases from V and 8 bases from J, with 15 bases in between. CDR3 length equals 15 residues. Germline CDR1 LGHDT, CDR2 YNNKEL (reference sequence). The CDR3 DNA is TGTGCCAGCAGCCGGGATCAGCATAGGGATTCACCCCTCCACTTT. It specifies CASSRDQHRDSPLHF.

This rearrangement joins TRBV27 to TRBJ1-6, with a tentative D call TRBD1 (6 bases). The CDR3 extends over 14 amino acids. In germline, CDR1 is MNHEY, CDR2 SMNVEV (reference sequence). V was shortened by 2 bases and J by 6 bases, with 8 bases between the two germline ends. The CDR3 DNA reads as TGTGCCAGCAGTTTAGTGGGGGCTAATTCACCCCTCCACTTT. Amino acids: CASSLVGANSPLHF.

This clonotype was counted only a few times. CDR3 sequence (DNA): TGTGCCAGCACCATTGCCCAGGAGATTGAGACCCAGTACTTC. Its protein is CASTIAQEIETQYF. The chain is built from TRBV7-9 and TRBJ2-5; D gene unclear. Germline V gene lookup returns CDR1 SEHNR and CDR2 FQNEAQ (reference sequence). This CDR3 spans 14 amino acids. Trimming stripped 7 bases from V and 5 bases from J, with 17 bases between.

The chain links TRBV9 to TRBJ2-1; no definite D call. Trimming stripped 2 bases from V and 0 bases from J, with 12 bases between. This CDR3 has 16 amino acids. Germline lookup yields CDR1 SGDLS and CDR2 YYNGEE. CDR3 in DNA: TGTGCCAGCAGCGTTTTTCCCCAAAGCTCCTACAATGAGCAGTTCTTC. Protein: CASSVFPQSSYNEQFF.

The chain is built from TRBV10-3 and TRBJ2-7, with a possible D match to TRBD1 (5 bases). CDR1 and CDR2 (germline): ENHRY, SYGVKD. CDR3 size: 13 residues. The V end lost 4 bases, the J end lost 7 bases, and 14 bases lay between the germline ends. The CDR3 reads CAISGGLDNEQYF. CDR3 DNA sequence: TGTGCCATCAGTGGGGGCTTGGACAATGAGCAGTACTTC.